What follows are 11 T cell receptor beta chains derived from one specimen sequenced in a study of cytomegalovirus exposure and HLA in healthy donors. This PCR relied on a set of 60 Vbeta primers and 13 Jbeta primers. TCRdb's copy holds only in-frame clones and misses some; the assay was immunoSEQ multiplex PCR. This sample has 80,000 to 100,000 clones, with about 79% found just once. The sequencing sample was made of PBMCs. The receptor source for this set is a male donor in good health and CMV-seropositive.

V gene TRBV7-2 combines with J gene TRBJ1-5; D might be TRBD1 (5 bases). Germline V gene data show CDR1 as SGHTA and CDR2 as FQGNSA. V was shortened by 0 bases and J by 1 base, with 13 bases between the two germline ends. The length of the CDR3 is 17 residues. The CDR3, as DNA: TGTGCCAGCAGCTTAGCTCTCGACAGCACCAGCAATCAGCCCCAGCATTTT. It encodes CASSLALDSTSNQPQHF.

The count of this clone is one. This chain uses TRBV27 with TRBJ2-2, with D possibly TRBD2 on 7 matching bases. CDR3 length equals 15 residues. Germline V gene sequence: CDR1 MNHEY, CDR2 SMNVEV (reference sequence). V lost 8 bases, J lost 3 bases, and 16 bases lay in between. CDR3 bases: TGTGCCAGCGGGTTCGGGGGGCGGTACACCGGGGAGCTGTTTTTT. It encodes CASGFGGRYTGELFF.

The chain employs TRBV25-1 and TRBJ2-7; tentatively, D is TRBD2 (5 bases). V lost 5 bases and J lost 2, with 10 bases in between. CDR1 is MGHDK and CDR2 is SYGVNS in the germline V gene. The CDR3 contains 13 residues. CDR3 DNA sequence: TGTGCCAGCAGTTTGCCAGCGGCCTACGAGCAGTACTTC. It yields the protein CASSLPAAYEQYF.

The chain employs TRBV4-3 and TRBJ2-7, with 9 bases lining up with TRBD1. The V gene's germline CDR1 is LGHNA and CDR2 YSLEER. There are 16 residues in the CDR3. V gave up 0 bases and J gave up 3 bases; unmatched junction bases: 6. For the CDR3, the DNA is TGCGCCAGCAGCCAAGAGGTGGGACAGGGTTACTACGAGCAGTACTTC. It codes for CASSQEVGQGYYEQYF.

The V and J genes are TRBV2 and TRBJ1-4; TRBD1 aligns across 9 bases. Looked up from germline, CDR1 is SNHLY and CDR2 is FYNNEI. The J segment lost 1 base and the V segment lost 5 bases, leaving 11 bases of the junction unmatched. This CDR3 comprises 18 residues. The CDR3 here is CASSLVQGAYLTNEKLFF. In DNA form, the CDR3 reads TGTGCCAGCAGTCTCGTACAGGGGGCCTACCTAACTAATGAAAAACTGTTTTTT.

The CDR3 DNA is TGTGCCAGCAGTCCAGGGGGCGTAACATCCTACGAGCAGTACTTC. Its protein is CASSPGGVTSYEQYF. The chain couples TRBV27 to TRBJ2-7; 8 nucleotides agree with TRBD1. Looked up from germline, CDR1 is MNHEY and CDR2 is SMNVEV (reference sequence). Germline trimming cut 5 bases from V and 1 base from J; bases unmatched to any gene: 7. CDR3 size: 15 residues.

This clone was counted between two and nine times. CDR3 sequence (DNA): TGCAGCGTCGGGGACATCTCTAACTATGGCTACACCTTC. It translates to CSVGDISNYGYTF. This chain uses TRBV29-1 with TRBJ1-2, with TRBD1 as a possible D gene (6 bases). Between the trimmed V and J ends, which lost 6 bases and 0 bases, there was a span of 11 bases. CDR1 and CDR2 from the germline V gene are SQVTM and ANQGSEA. This CDR3 has 13 residues.

The CDR3 reads CASSPGTTYQPQHF. The CDR3 coding sequence is TGTGCCAGCAGCCCCGGGACAACCTATCAGCCCCAGCATTTT. The rearrangement joins TRBV7-2 to TRBJ1-5; D may be TRBD1 (6 bases). The CDR3 consists of 14 residues. Trimming pared 5 bases from V and 5 bases from J, leaving 13 bases between. Germline values: CDR1 SGHTA, CDR2 FQGNSA.

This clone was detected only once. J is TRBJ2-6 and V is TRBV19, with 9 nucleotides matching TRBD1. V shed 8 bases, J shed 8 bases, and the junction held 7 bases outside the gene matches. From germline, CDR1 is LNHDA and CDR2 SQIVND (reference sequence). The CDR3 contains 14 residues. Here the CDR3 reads CASSTGGRTNVLTF. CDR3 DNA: TGTGCCAGTTCGACAGGGGGGAGGACCAACGTCCTGACTTTC.

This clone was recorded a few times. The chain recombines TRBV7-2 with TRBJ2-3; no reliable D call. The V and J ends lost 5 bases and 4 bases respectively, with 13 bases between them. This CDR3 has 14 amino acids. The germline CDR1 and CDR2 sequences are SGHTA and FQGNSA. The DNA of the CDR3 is TGTGCCAGCAGCCCGCGAGGAAGAGCAGATACGCAGTATTTT. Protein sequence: CASSPRGRADTQYF.

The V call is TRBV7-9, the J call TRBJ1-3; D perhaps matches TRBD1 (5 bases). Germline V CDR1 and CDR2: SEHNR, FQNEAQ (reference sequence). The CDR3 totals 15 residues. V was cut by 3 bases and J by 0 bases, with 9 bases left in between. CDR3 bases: TGTGCCAGCAGCTTGACAGTCCTCTCTGGAAACACCATATATTTT. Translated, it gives CASSLTVLSGNTIYF.